This TCR beta chain was sequenced for a study of shared clonotypes between healthy human individuals. Data came from immunoSEQ multiplex PCR; TCRdb stores just in-frame clones and leaves some out. Of roughly 2 million clones listed, roughly 95% are singletons. Of note for this clone: Its matching antigen is unknown. In the same sample, other DNA sequences code for this CDR3.

Regarding the study as a whole: Even with large depth, rarefaction showed that sorted-subset sequencing was incomplete.

The CDR3 loop spans 12 amino acids. V was cut by 7 bases and J by 1 base, with 7 bases left in between. Looked up from germline, CDR1 is MNHEY and CDR2 is SVGAGI. This sequence joins TRBV6-5 and TRBJ1-1; D gene uncertain. This clonotype was obtained from a young man in good health. The sample comprised naive CD4+ T cells sorted from blood. Described subset: CD45RA+ positively selected. CDR3 DNA sequence: TGTGCCAGCAAACGGGAGAACACTGAAGCTTTCTTT. This codes for CASKRENTEAFF.